What follows are 25 T cell receptor beta chains derived from one specimen sequenced in a study of T-cell memory formation after mild COVID-19. From the 5' RACE reads, TCRdb called clonotypes with MiXCR, one entry per CDR3 protein. The profile shows 350,000 to 400,000 distinct CDR3 sequences, 21% of them singletons. Source material: PBMCs or a T cell subset sorted from them (not recorded which). The receptors were gathered from an adult woman who had mild COVID-19 (a few samples of this study predate the infection). Cell type and time point are not known.

The chain carries TRBV5-1 and TRBJ1-6, with D perhaps TRBD1 (5 bases). Germline V gene lookup returns CDR1 SGHRS and CDR2 YFSETQ. The CDR3 totals 14 residues. Trimming cost V 3 bases and J 6 bases, with 10 bases left between them. CDR3 DNA sequence: TGCGCCAGCAGCTCTGCAGGGTTTAATTCACCCCTCCACTTT. This codes for CASSSAGFNSPLHF.

This clonotype showed up just a few times. This chain connects TRBV6-2 or TRBV6-3 to TRBJ2-1; D is possibly TRBD1 (6 bases). Germline V CDR1 and CDR2: MNHEY, SVGEGT. Trimming left V 4 bases short and J 3 bases short, with 13 bases between. The CDR3 is 15 residues long. CDR3 DNA: TGTGCCAGCAGTTCCTACAGGGTGGACTACAATGAGCAGTTCTTC. Its translation is CASSSYRVDYNEQFF.

The rearrangement uses TRBV7-9 and TRBJ1-5; 10 nucleotides align to TRBD1. The CDR3 covers 17 residues. V was clipped by 1 base and J by 6 bases; unmatched bases: 9. Germline-derived CDR1 and CDR2 are SEHNR and FQNEAQ (reference sequence). In DNA, the CDR3 is TGTGCCAGCAGCTTAGAGTTGGGACAGGGGATTCGTCAGCCCCAGCATTTT. Its protein is CASSLELGQGIRQPQHF.

The chain uses TRBV14 and TRBJ2-1, with a weak D call TRBD2 (7 bases). Trimming pared 4 bases from V and 10 bases from J, leaving 14 bases between. The CDR3 has 13 amino acids. Germline assignment: CDR1 SGHDN and CDR2 FVKESK. The CDR3 coding sequence is TGTGCCAGCAGCCGGACTAGGGGGAGCGAGCAGTTCTTC. Translating it yields CASSRTRGSEQFF.

The genes are TRBV14 and TRBJ2-5; D is possibly TRBD1 (5 bases). In germline, CDR1 is SGHDN, CDR2 FVKESK. The CDR3 runs 14 residues. V lost 1 base, J lost 4 bases, and 10 bases lay in between. The CDR3, as DNA: TGTGCCAGCAGCCAAGGAAGCAGGGCAGAGACCCAGTACTTC. It codes for CASSQGSRAETQYF.

This chain's CDR3 is CASSAGPGTVNEKLFF. The CDR3 DNA reads as TGTGCCAGCAGCGCAGGCCCTGGGACGGTTAATGAAAAACTGTTTTTT. This chain joins TRBV9 and TRBJ1-4; D possibly corresponds to TRBD1 (5 bases). Germline assignment: CDR1 SGDLS and CDR2 YYNGEE. V gave up 3 bases and J gave up 4 bases, with 16 bases separating them. The CDR3 contains 16 residues.

The chain carries TRBV18 and TRBJ1-4; 8 nucleotides match TRBD1. CDR1 KGHSH and CDR2 LQKENI come from the germline V gene. Trimming cost V 3 bases and J 0 bases; bases outside gene matches: 3. This CDR3 region has 16 residues. CDR3 nucleotide sequence: TGTGCCAGCTCACCGGGACAGGCCGCAACTAATGAAAAACTGTTTTTT. It yields the protein CASSPGQAATNEKLFF. Full variable domain (rest looked up from reference TRBV18 and TRBJ1-4): NAGVMQNPRHLVRRRGQEARLRCSPMKGHSHVYWYRQLPEEGLKFMVYLQKENIIDESGMPKERFSAEFPKEGPSILRIQQVVRGDSAAYFCASSPGQAATNEKLFFGSGTQLSVL.

This clonotype was found a few times. This chain links TRBV5-6 with TRBJ2-2, with 11 bases that match TRBD2. With V trimmed by 5 bases and J by 0 bases, 3 bases remained unmatched. Germline-derived CDR1 and CDR2 are SGHDT and YYEEEE. This CDR3 is 16 amino acids long. The chain's CDR3 is CASRPGLAANTGELFF. In nucleotides, the CDR3 is TGTGCCAGCAGGCCGGGACTAGCGGCGAACACCGGGGAGCTGTTTTTT.

The rearrangement joins TRBV2 to TRBJ2-3; D might be TRBD1 or TRBD2, each matching 6 bases. Trimming removed 5 bases at V and 0 bases at J, with 15 bases between. This CDR3 is 16 amino acids long. Germline values: CDR1 SNHLY, CDR2 FYNNEI. In DNA form, the CDR3 reads TGTGCCAGCAGTTTACAGGGAGGACCTAGCACAGATACGCAGTATTTT. Translated: CASSLQGGPSTDTQYF.

This chain links TRBV3-1 with TRBJ2-2; TRBD1 aligns across 7 bases. The CDR3 runs to 16 residues. J lost 4 bases, V lost 7 bases, and 12 bases had no gene match. CDR1 and CDR2 (germline): LGHDT, YNNKEL (reference sequence). DNA for the CDR3: TGTGCCAGCAAAGGTGGTACAGGGGACACCACCGGGGAGCTGTTTTTT. It translates to CASKGGTGDTTGELFF. The entire variable domain, with the rest obtained from reference TRBV3-1 and TRBJ2-2, is as follows: DTAVSQTPKYLVTQMGNDKSIKCEQNLGHDTMYWYKQDSKKFLKIMFSYNNKELIINETVPNRFSPKSPDKAHLNLHINSLELGDSAVYFCASKGGTGDTTGELFFGEGSRLTVL.

CDR3 amino acids: CASMLWNEQFF. CDR3 DNA sequence: TGTGCCAGCATGCTGTGGAATGAGCAGTTCTTC. The chain recombines TRBV2 with TRBJ2-1; D not certain. From germline, CDR1 is SNHLY and CDR2 FYNNEI. V shed 7 bases and J shed 7 bases, with 8 bases lying between them. The CDR3 contains 11 residues.

This clonotype showed up just a few times. CDR3 DNA: TGTGCCAGCAGCTTAGGGGGGGGGCTTTGGGATGAGCAGTTCTTC. Translated: CASSLGGGLWDEQFF. The V call is TRBV7-8, the J call TRBJ2-1; D is possibly TRBD2 (7 bases). This CDR3 contains 15 residues. Between the trimmed V and J ends, which lost 1 base and 8 bases, there was a span of 15 bases. Germline lookup yields CDR1 SGHVS and CDR2 FQNEAQ.

The chain carries TRBV6-1 and TRBJ2-7, with D perhaps being TRBD1 or TRBD2 (5 bases each). Germline V CDR1 and CDR2: MNHNS, SASEGT. The length of the CDR3 is 13 residues. The ends were cut back, 3 bases at V and 3 bases at J, with 9 bases in the middle. The CDR3 loop reads CASSDLRGYEQYF. CDR3 DNA sequence: TGTGCCAGCAGTGACTTGAGGGGCTACGAGCAGTACTTC.

This clonotype was seen more than once but under ten times. The V gene is TRBV6-5, the J gene TRBJ2-2; 15 nucleotides match TRBD2. The CDR3 runs to 16 residues. Germline V CDR1 and CDR2: MNHEY, SVGAGI. With 10 bases clipped from V and 5 bases from J, the junction kept 8 bases outside the gene matches. The CDR3 region has the DNA TGTGCCACCCGGACTAGCGGGAGGGCCGTGACCGGGGAGCTGTTTTTT. Translating gives CATRTSGRAVTGELFF.

About this clonotype: A much larger clone lies one base from this, so it may be a read error. This chain connects TRBV9 to TRBJ2-2, with D tentatively TRBD1 (6 bases). CDR3 length: 16 residues. Germline V gives CDR1 SGDLS, CDR2 YYNGEE. Written as DNA, the CDR3 is TGTGACAGCAGACCCCACCAGGGGCTGAACACCGGGGAGCTGTTTTTT. Translated, it gives CDSRPHQGLNTGELFF.

This chain uses TRBV24-1 with TRBJ2-7; 9 bases align to TRBD1. Germline assignment: CDR1 KGHDR and CDR2 SFDVKD. V trimming: 1 base; J trimming: 5 bases; junction bases outside the gene matches: 2. This CDR3 comprises 14 residues. The CDR3 protein is CATSDFGQGNEQYF. CDR3 in DNA: TGTGCCACCAGTGATTTCGGACAGGGGAACGAGCAGTACTTC.

This chain joins TRBV20-1 and TRBJ2-5; D unresolved. There are 12 residues in the CDR3. The V gene lost 5 bases and the J gene lost 5 bases, with 12 bases spanning the gap. The germline V gene has CDR1 DFQATT and CDR2 SNEGSKA (reference sequence). This chain's CDR3 is CSAYHPTETQYF. CDR3 DNA: TGCAGTGCTTACCACCCGACGGAGACCCAGTACTTC.

In its sample, this clonotype was seen a few times. The chain couples TRBV20-1 to TRBJ1-2; a weak D match, TRBD1 (6 bases). Trimming left V 1 base short and J 5 bases short, with 14 bases between. From germline, CDR1 is DFQATT and CDR2 SNEGSKA (reference sequence). There are 14 residues in the CDR3. The CDR3 nucleotides read TGCAGTGCTAGAGCTAGACAGGTTGTATATGGCTACACCTTC. Protein product: CSARARQVVYGYTF.

The genes are TRBV4-1 and TRBJ2-4, with D uncertain. CDR1 and CDR2 (germline): MGHRA, YSYEKL. The CDR3 sequence is 13 residues long. Trimming took 4 bases from V and 8 from J, leaving 12 bases between them. CDR3 residues: CASSRQRSYIQYF. The DNA for the CDR3 is TGCGCCAGCAGCCGCCAGCGTTCCTACATTCAGTACTTC.

This clonotype was observed a handful of times. The genes are TRBV28 and TRBJ2-1; TRBD1 is a possible D gene (6 bases). The germline V and J ends were trimmed by 4 bases and 4 bases, with 17 bases remaining between them. CDR1 is MDHEN and CDR2 is SYDVKM in the germline V gene. This CDR3 has 16 amino acids. The CDR3 protein is CASSWGTGYRYNEQFF. The CDR3, as DNA: TGTGCCAGCAGTTGGGGCACAGGGTACAGATACAATGAGCAGTTCTTC.

This clonotype was picked up a small number of times. The chain is built from TRBV5-1 and TRBJ2-5, with TRBD1 identical over 7 bases. J was trimmed by 5 bases and V by 3 bases; bases with no gene match: 4. The CDR3 totals 13 residues. CDR1 is SGHRS, CDR2 YFSETQ, per germline. The CDR3 region is CASSSQDRETQYF. For the CDR3, the DNA is TGCGCCAGCAGCTCCCAGGACAGGGAGACCCAGTACTTC.

This clonotype occurred a few times. V is TRBV12-3 or TRBV12-4 and J is TRBJ2-6; D not resolved. With 1 base removed from V and 2 bases from J, the gap between germline ends came to 6 bases. The CDR3 is 15 residues long. The CDR3 nucleotides are TGTGCCAGCAGTTTAGGGGCTACTGGGGCCAACGTCCTGACTTTC. This sequence encodes CASSLGATGANVLTF.

In its sample, this clonotype was seen a few times. This sequence joins TRBV29-1 and TRBJ1-1; D gene uncertain. Germline assignment: CDR1 SQVTM and CDR2 ANQGSEA. The CDR3 length is 14 residues. Between the trimmed V and J ends, which lost 7 bases and 4 bases, there was a span of 19 bases. Here the CDR3 reads CSAMQDPAITEAFF. In DNA form, the CDR3 reads TGCAGCGCTATGCAGGACCCCGCGATCACTGAAGCTTTCTTT.

V is TRBV6-5 and J is TRBJ2-3, with TRBD2 matching 7 bases. This CDR3 has 13 residues. Per the germline V gene, CDR1 is MNHEY and CDR2 is SVGAGI. V lost 7 bases to trimming and J lost 5 bases; unmatched junction nucleotides: 6. The CDR3 sequence is CASKRGVVDTQYF. The CDR3 DNA reads as TGTGCCAGCAAACGGGGGGTGGTAGATACGCAGTATTTT.

The chain recombines TRBV20-1 with TRBJ2-7, with 7 bases lining up with TRBD2. J lost 3 bases, V lost 3 bases, and 17 bases had no gene match. The germline gives CDR1 DFQATT, CDR2 SNEGSKA (reference sequence). The CDR3 runs 17 residues. This chain's CDR3 is CSASQTLVREGYYEQYF. The CDR3, as DNA: TGCAGTGCTAGTCAGACGCTGGTCAGGGAGGGATACTACGAGCAGTACTTC.